This TCR beta chain was identified during a study of T cells in localized non-small cell lung cancer (dated by TCRdb to 2020 to 2021). As for the study more broadly: Comparing tumors with uninvolved tumor-adjacent lungs, the study looked at the T cell repertoires of 200 to 250 patients with early-stage NSCLC. The cohort comprised under 250 treatment-naïve NSCLC patients with resected, localized lung tumors. A mean age of roughly 64 years was recorded for the NSCLC patients, of whom approximately 130 were male and more than 85 were female.

After removal of 4 bases from V and 0 bases from J, the junction retains 13 bases not matched to a gene. The germline V gene encodes CDR1 SGHRS and CDR2 YFSETQ. The CDR3 contains 18 residues, cysteine and phenylalanine counted. The DNA shown is the 54-base CDR3, in frame from base 1. At diagnosis, tumor, uninvolved tumor-adjacent lung and peripheral blood were collected and then preserved as a mix of FFPE and fresh-frozen material. For TCR repertoire profiling, blood samples were analyzed in the form of peripheral blood mononuclear cells. On this clone itself: Its antigen is unknown. Per-nucleotide qualities are absent, and no much larger clonotype sits a single base away.

Overall study results and their limits: Longer overall survival was associated with higher blood T cell density, whereas shorter survival was associated with higher adjacent-lung clonality. Uninvolved tumor-adjacent lung showed the highest T cell clonality, higher than tumor, which suggests more focused antigenic responses in the uninvolved tumor-adjacent lung. Because of the exploratory design, TCR variables were selected using unadjusted p-values without false-discovery rate correction. Multi-region tumor sequencing was not performed, so intratumor heterogeneity could not be excluded. A median of 57 of the top 100 tumor clones were detected in paired uninvolved adjacent lung, and 28 of these tumor clones were also found among the top 100 clones of the paired uninvolved adjacent lung.

TCR beta CDR3 regions were sequenced from DNA using the immunoSEQ Assay. The paper's data handling went like this. T cell density was computed as TCR beta template counts normalized to usable DNA estimated by amplifying housekeeping genes. Using the preseqR package, richness was estimated by extrapolating to 120,000 templates for tissue samples and 400,000 templates for PBMC samples. Clonality was calculated as one minus Pielou's evenness. Tissue-enriched TCRs were identified by differential abundance testing using productive amino-acid clonotypes, minimum total count 5 and alpha 0.1. The Jaccard Index and the Morisita Overlap Index were used to quantify repertoire overlap between compartments. GLIPH clustered TCR beta CDR3s with public tetramer-defined viral CDR3s; viral motifs required at least three viral sequences plus V-gene enrichment. Drawn from immuneACCESS, this table holds only the in-frame rearrangements with V and J called that TCRdb kept. Clones are partly lost; checked studies trace under half to an unresolved V gene and leave the rest unexplained. V and J calls and clone size are as listed in that table; D and trimming were resolved from the DNA. The table for this sample lists around 35,000 clones; 93% of them were counted only once. Of the sample, 7% to 9.5% is held by the ten largest clones.

Recombination connected TRBV5-1 to TRBJ2-1, with TRBD2 identical over 7 junction bases. Specimen: peripheral blood, collected before any cancer treatment. The source of this sequence is a female donor aged 60 or older with stage I lung adenocarcinoma. In nucleotides, the sequence is TGCGCCAGCAGCCCACCCGGCGGTGCGGGGGACTCCTACAATGAGCAGTTCTTC. This sequence encodes CASSPPGGAGDSYNEQFF.